The 23 T cell receptor beta chains below all came from one sample that was sequenced in a study of T cell repertoires in cytomegalovirus infection. TCRdb fed the reads into MiXCR, producing one record per CDR3 protein. The table has 100,000 to 150,000 distinct CDR3 sequences, over 25% seen once. No cognate antigen is known for these TCRs. The sample was CD8+ T cells from cultured PBMCs, taken from culture after CMV antigen stimulation. These receptors were taken from a human donor in good health (CMV status not recorded). Some clones in this sample may be carry-over from other donors' samples.

This clonotype showed up just a few times. V is TRBV6-5 and J is TRBJ2-1; 7 bases agree with TRBD1. The CDR3 runs to 14 residues. J gave up 0 bases and V 8 bases, and 4 bases lay outside the gene matches. Germline assignment: CDR1 MNHEY and CDR2 SVGAGI. In nucleotides, the CDR3 is TGTGCCAGCTACCGGGACAGCTCCTACAATGAGCAGTTCTTC. As protein: CASYRDSSYNEQFF.

The chain carries TRBV7-4 and TRBJ1-5; D may be TRBD1 (5 bases). Germline V gives CDR1 SGHVT, CDR2 SQSDAQ. Deletions cut 4 bases from V and 5 bases from J, with 15 bases between. The CDR3 length is 15 residues. CDR3 DNA sequence: TGTGCCAGCAGCTGGGACCAGGAAGTCCATCAGCCCCAGCATTTT. This gives the protein CASSWDQEVHQPQHF.

This clonotype was observed a few times. This chain connects TRBV7-3 to TRBJ2-1, with 14 bases aligning to TRBD2. Germline loops: CDR1 SGHTA, CDR2 FQGTGA. The CDR3 spans 20 residues. The ends lost 1 base at V and 0 bases at J; junction bases unmatched: 8. The CDR3 sequence: CASSLIAGTSGGTSYNEQFF. CDR3 nucleotides: TGTGCCAGCAGCTTAATTGCGGGGACTAGCGGGGGAACCTCCTACAATGAGCAGTTCTTC. Full variable domain (remainder filled in from reference TRBV7-3 and TRBJ2-1): GAGVSQTPSNKVTEKGKYVELRCDPISGHTALYWYRQSLGQGPEFLIYFQGTGAADDSGLPNDRFFAVRPEGSVSTLKIQRTERGDSAVYLCASSLIAGTSGGTSYNEQFFGPGTRLTVL.

The rearrangement links TRBV12-3 or TRBV12-4 to TRBJ2-1, with D perhaps TRBD1 (6 bases). The CDR3 runs to 14 residues. Deletions cut 3 bases from V and 3 bases from J, with 9 bases between. DNA of the CDR3: TGTGCCAGCAGTTTGACAGGCTACTACAATGAGCAGTTCTTC. This gives the protein CASSLTGYYNEQFF.

This chain links TRBV4-1 with TRBJ1-1, with TRBD1 matching over 7 bases. The J segment lost 11 bases and the V segment lost 1 base, leaving 7 bases of the junction unmatched. CDR1 and CDR2 (germline): MGHRA, YSYEKL. CDR3 length: 13 amino acids. Here the CDR3 reads CASSQVGTAGAFF. CDR3 in DNA: TGCGCCAGCAGCCAAGTGGGGACAGCTGGCGCTTTCTTT.

This chain connects TRBV6-1 to TRBJ1-6, with TRBD1 identical over 9 bases. Trimming cost V 6 bases and J 7 bases; bases outside gene matches: 10. The CDR3 length is 16 residues. CDR1 and CDR2 (germline): MNHNS, SASEGT. CDR3 residues: CASRITQTGGNSPLHF. The CDR3 DNA sequence: TGTGCCAGCAGGATAACCCAAACAGGGGGCAATTCACCCCTCCACTTT.

This sequence joins TRBV15 and TRBJ2-7; 7 nucleotides align to TRBD1. The germline V gene encodes CDR1 LNHNV and CDR2 YYDKDF (reference sequence). J gave up 7 bases and V 3 bases, and 3 bases lay outside the gene matches. This CDR3 comprises 12 residues. CDR3 amino acids: CATSRGQTEQYF. CDR3 bases: TGTGCCACCAGCAGGGGACAGACGGAGCAGTACTTC. The whole variable domain, remainder taken from reference TRBV15 and TRBJ2-7, is DAMVIQNPRYQVTQFGKPVTLSCSQTLNHNVMYWYQQKSSQAPKLLFHYYDKDFNNEADTPDNFQSRRPNTSFCFLDIRSPGLGDTAMYLCATSRGQTEQYFGPGTRLTVT.

The chain is built from TRBV2 and TRBJ2-7; 9 bases align to TRBD2. The CDR3 has 16 residues. Germline V gene data show CDR1 as SNHLY and CDR2 as FYNNEI. V lost 3 bases, J lost 1 base, and 7 bases stayed unmatched. Here the CDR3 DNA reads TGTGCCAGCAGTGAGGACCCTAGCGGGGTTTCCTACGAGCAGTACTTC. It is translated as CASSEDPSGVSYEQYF.

On this clonotype itself: At one of its ends the junction is not consistent with the germline gene, which may arise from a read error. The genes are TRBV7-8 and TRBJ2-7; perhaps TRBD1 as D (6 bases). CDR1 is SGHVS and CDR2 is FQNEAQ in the germline V gene. The CDR3 has 14 residues. CDR3 loop: CASSQGKPNTEQYF. The CDR3 bases are TGTGCCAGCAGCCAGGGGAAGCCGAACACCGAGCAGTACTTT.

In its sample, this clonotype was seen a few times. The rearrangement uses TRBV12-3 or TRBV12-4 and TRBJ1-3; tentative D call: TRBD1 (5 bases). The V and J ends lost 7 bases and 0 bases respectively, with 19 bases between them. This CDR3 spans 17 amino acids. The CDR3 loop reads CASNPLGGFFSGNTIYF. DNA for the CDR3: TGTGCCAGCAACCCCTTGGGGGGGTTCTTCTCTGGAAACACCATATATTTT.

This chain connects TRBV4-1 to TRBJ1-5; no definite D call. Germline V gives CDR1 MGHRA, CDR2 YSYEKL. The CDR3 spans 14 residues. Deletions cut 1 base from V and 4 bases from J, with 8 bases between. Here the CDR3 DNA reads TGCGCCAGCAGCCAAGGTCTGGGGAATCAGCCCCAGCATTTT. It yields the protein CASSQGLGNQPQHF.

The chain is built from TRBV7-6 and TRBJ2-3, with D unresolved. This CDR3 spans 13 amino acids. Trimming shortened V by 0 bases and J by 6 bases, and 7 bases separated the two germline ends. From germline, CDR1 is SGHVS and CDR2 FNYEAQ. This CDR3 reads CASSLALEDTQYF. In DNA form, the CDR3 reads TGTGCCAGCAGCTTAGCCCTCGAGGATACGCAGTATTTT.

This clonotype was recorded a few times. The gene calls are TRBV15 and TRBJ1-1; D is ambiguous. Looked up from germline, CDR1 is LNHNV and CDR2 is YYDKDF (reference sequence). This CDR3 is 14 amino acids long. The ends were cut back, 0 bases at V and 5 bases at J, with 10 bases in the middle. CDR3 sequence: CATSRDSRWTEAFF. The DNA for the CDR3 is TGTGCCACCAGCAGAGATAGTAGGTGGACTGAAGCTTTCTTT.

This chain uses TRBV4-1 with TRBJ2-7; 12 bases are a match to TRBD1. There are 16 residues in the CDR3. Looked up from germline, CDR1 is MGHRA and CDR2 is YSYEKL. V lost 1 base, J lost 4 bases, and 5 bases stayed unmatched. CDR3 loop: CASSQGMGQGAYEQYF. The DNA for the CDR3 is TGCGCCAGCAGCCAAGGAATGGGACAGGGGGCGTACGAGCAGTACTTC.

The gene calls are TRBV25-1 and TRBJ2-1; 14 nucleotides line up with TRBD2. Trimming cost V 3 bases and J 8 bases; bases outside gene matches: 15. Germline V gives CDR1 MGHDK, CDR2 SYGVNS. CDR3 length: 19 residues. The CDR3 region has the DNA TGTGCCAGCAGTGACCCCGGCTGGACTAGCGGGGGGATGATCTATGAGCAGTTCTTC. Protein: CASSDPGWTSGGMIYEQFF.

In this sample, this clonotype turned up a few times. One junction end does not reproduce the germline sequence, and a read error may be involved. The V call is TRBV12-3 or TRBV12-4, the J call TRBJ2-1; 11 nucleotides align to TRBD2. The CDR3 extends over 13 amino acids. The CDR3 reads CASSLAGGNEQFF. The CDR3 DNA reads as TGTGCCAGCAGTCTAGCGGGGGGCAATGAGCAGTTCTTC.

This clonotype was counted a few times. V and J are TRBV29-1 and TRBJ2-1, with a tentative D call TRBD1 (5 bases). The V gene lost 1 base and the J gene lost 9 bases, with 19 bases spanning the gap. This CDR3 contains 15 residues. From germline, CDR1 is SQVTM and CDR2 ANQGSEA. The chain's CDR3 is CSVEGAQGLGGEQFF. The CDR3 DNA reads TGCAGCGTTGAAGGCGCGCAGGGTCTGGGCGGTGAGCAGTTCTTC.

This clonotype was counted at least ten times. The chain carries TRBV6-2 or TRBV6-3 and TRBJ2-2; TRBD1 aligns across 7 bases. Trimming cost V 6 bases and J 1 base; bases outside gene matches: 11. Germline V gene data show CDR1 as MNHEY and CDR2 as SVGEGT. This CDR3 comprises 17 residues. The CDR3 nucleotides read TGTGCCAGCAGCTCCGGGACAGCCACGTGGAACACCGGGGAGCTGTTTTTT. Encoded protein: CASSSGTATWNTGELFF.

This clonotype occurred many times. The rearrangement joins TRBV6-5 to TRBJ1-1, with D hard to call. Trimming pared 2 bases from V and 1 base from J, leaving 8 bases between. Germline assignment: CDR1 MNHEY and CDR2 SVGAGI. The CDR3 is 14 residues long. The CDR3 DNA reads as TGTGCCAGCAGTTACAGGTCGGGGAACACTGAAGCTTTCTTT. Protein product: CASSYRSGNTEAFF.

This clonotype was picked up a small number of times. The V and J genes are TRBV19 and TRBJ1-5; the D gene is possibly TRBD1 (6 bases). Germline CDR1 and CDR2: LNHDA and SQIVND (reference sequence). The CDR3 has 15 residues. V gave up 2 bases and J gave up 2 bases, with 10 bases separating them. The DNA of the CDR3 is TGTGCCAGTAGTATAAACAGGGTTGGCAATCAGCCCCAGCATTTT. The encoded protein is CASSINRVGNQPQHF.

The chain has TRBV7-9 and TRBJ1-1; D is possibly TRBD1 (5 bases). The germline V and J ends were trimmed by 5 bases and 1 base, with 8 bases remaining between them. The CDR3 runs to 13 residues. Germline values: CDR1 SEHNR, CDR2 FQNEAQ (reference sequence). The CDR3 DNA reads as TGTGCCAGCAGCACCACAGGGAACACTGAAGCTTTCTTT. Its translation is CASSTTGNTEAFF. Looking up the rest from reference TRBV7-9 and TRBJ1-1 gives the full variable domain: DTGVSQNPRHKITKRGQNVTFRCDPISEHNRLYWYRQTLGQGPEFLTYFQNEAQLEKSRLLSDRFSAERPKGSFSTLEIQRTEQGDSAMYLCASSTTGNTEAFFGQGTRLTVV.

This clonotype has ten or more counts. The chain recombines TRBV12-3 or TRBV12-4 with TRBJ1-6, with a tentative D call TRBD1 (6 bases). V was pared by 8 bases and J by 9 bases, with 14 bases between. The CDR3 runs 13 residues. This CDR3 is CASAPDRPSPLHF. CDR3 coding DNA: TGTGCCAGCGCTCCGGACAGACCTTCACCCCTCCACTTT.

Only a few counts were recorded for this clonotype. The chain is built from TRBV4-2 and TRBJ1-5, with D perhaps matching TRBD1 (5 bases). V lost 0 bases to trimming and J lost 3 bases, with 9 bases between them. Per the germline V gene, CDR1 is LGHNA and CDR2 is YNFKEQ. This CDR3 contains 15 residues. The CDR3 DNA follows: TGTGCCAGCAGCCAAGATCCACAGGACAATCAGCCCCAGCATTTT. Its protein product is CASSQDPQDNQPQHF.